The 25 T cell receptor beta chains reported below all come from one sample, sequenced in a study of blood T cells in healthy people across ages. Together with a sample-barcoded 5' primer, a J-beta primer mix was included in a second PCR lasting about 7 to 11 cycles. One entry per CDR3 protein results from TCRdb running MiXCR on the 5' RACE reads. The table includes about 1.5 million distinct CDR3 sequences, roughly two fifths detected once. Sequenced sample: blood. All receptors come from a woman aged 18-29 years in good health.

As concerns this clonotype: The junction and the germline gene differ at one end; a read error may be behind it. This chain uses TRBV12-3 or TRBV12-4 with TRBJ2-3; a weak D match, TRBD2 (5 bases). The CDR3 runs 14 residues. The CDR3 nucleotides are TGTGCCAGCAGTTTAAGCGGCGCCACAGATACGCAGTGTTTT. Its translation is CASSLSGATDTQCF.

Regarding this clonotype: Germline and junction disagree at one end, which may indicate a read error. The genes are TRBV7-9 and TRBJ2-3; D unclear. Germline V lookup: CDR1 SEHNR, CDR2 FQNEAQ (reference sequence). The CDR3 loop spans 13 amino acids. As DNA, the CDR3 is TGTGTCAGCAGCCCGAACGATCCAGATACGCAGTATTTT. It specifies CVSSPNDPDTQYF.

This clonotype has only a few counts. The chain links TRBV3-1 to TRBJ1-1, with 8 positions matching TRBD1. Germline V lookup: CDR1 LGHDT, CDR2 YNNKEL (reference sequence). CDR3 length: 15 amino acids. Trimming removed 4 bases from V and 2 bases from J; junction bases left unmatched: 6. CDR3 sequence (DNA): TGTGCCAGCAGCCCCCGGGACAGGAGCAACACTGAAGCTTTCTTT. Translated: CASSPRDRSNTEAFF.

V gene TRBV6-1 combines with J gene TRBJ2-3, with 7 bases aligning to TRBD2. The CDR3 totals 17 residues. V shed 7 bases and J 2 bases; nucleotides not matched to a gene: 15. Germline-derived CDR1 and CDR2 are MNHNS and SASEGT. CDR3 nucleotides: TGTGCCAGCACCTGGGGGGAGGGCGCCCTAATCACAGATACGCAGTATTTT. It codes for CASTWGEGALITDTQYF.

The chain has TRBV6-2 or TRBV6-3 and TRBJ1-5, with no clear D. This CDR3 comprises 16 residues. Germline values: CDR1 MNHEY, CDR2 SVGEGT. V lost 0 bases to trimming and J lost 2 bases, with 11 bases between them. The CDR3 protein is CASSYSPGRGNQPQHF. The CDR3 DNA follows: TGTGCCAGCAGTTACTCCCCCGGGAGAGGCAATCAGCCCCAGCATTTT.

The chain combines TRBV7-9 with TRBJ1-3; D might be TRBD1 (6 bases). The ends were cut back, 6 bases at V and 3 bases at J, with 18 bases in the middle. Per the germline V gene, CDR1 is SEHNR and CDR2 is FQNEAQ (reference sequence). This CDR3 is built from 16 residues. In nucleotides, the CDR3 is TGTGCCAGCAGAAATACCGGACAGAAGAGTGGAAACACCATATATTTT. Translation: CASRNTGQKSGNTIYF.

The chain has TRBV2 and TRBJ2-7; D is uncertain. The closer fit of TRBJ2-5 to the DNA end suggests the J call may be wrong. CDR1 and CDR2 from the germline V gene are SNHLY and FYNNEI. The CDR3 has 15 residues. CDR3 amino acids: CASSEEGRIQETQYF. The CDR3 nucleotides are TGTGCCAGCAGTGAAGAAGGGCGGATACAAGAGACCCAGTACTTC.

Ten or more counts support this clonotype. A read error may produce the germline difference seen at one junction end. The V and J genes are TRBV27 and TRBJ2-1; 9 nucleotides agree with TRBD1. This CDR3 region has 15 residues. Germline CDR1 reads MNHEY; CDR2 reads SMNVEV (reference sequence). CDR3 residues: CASSLGQGTYNEQFF. In DNA form, the CDR3 reads TGCGCCAGCAGCTTGGGACAGGGAACCTACAATGAGCAGTTCTTC.

A few counts support this clonotype. The V call is TRBV27, the J call TRBJ2-4, with TRBD2 identical over 13 bases. The tail of the sequence fits TRBJ2-7 better, so the J call may be wrong. Germline assignment: CDR1 MNHEY and CDR2 SMNVEV (reference sequence). This CDR3 is built from 15 residues. For the CDR3, the DNA is TGTGCCAGCAGCCCAGTGACTAGCGGGAGGCACGAGCAGTACTTC. It codes for CASSPVTSGRHEQYF.

This clonotype is a singleton in its sample. J is TRBJ2-3 and V is TRBV12-3 or TRBV12-4; 10 bases agree with TRBD2. The CDR3 length is 17 residues. Germline trimming cut 6 bases from V and 5 bases from J; bases unmatched to any gene: 14. The CDR3 sequence is CASRARRAGGPGDTQYF. The CDR3 DNA sequence: TGTGCCAGCAGAGCTCGGCGAGCGGGGGGGCCGGGAGATACGCAGTATTTT.

The rearrangement joins TRBV28 to TRBJ2-3, with 7 bases fitting TRBD1. Germline CDR1 and CDR2: MDHEN and SYDVKM. The CDR3 contains 15 residues. After removal of 5 bases from V and 5 bases from J, the junction contained 10 bases not matched to a gene. The CDR3 nucleotides read TGTGCCAGCAGTCCCTGGACAGGTCCGGGAGATACGCAGTATTTT. Its translation is CASSPWTGPGDTQYF.

This clonotype was observed a few times. The chain has TRBV7-9 and TRBJ2-5; D might be TRBD1 (6 bases). The ends were cut back, 7 bases at V and 4 bases at J, with 16 bases in the middle. Germline CDR1 is SEHNR and CDR2 is FQNEAQ (reference sequence). CDR3 size: 14 residues. CDR3 in amino acids: CASTTGSPPETQYF. Written as DNA, the CDR3 is TGTGCCAGCACCACAGGGAGCCCCCCAGAGACCCAGTACTTC.

The rearrangement links TRBV9 to TRBJ2-1, with 15 bases that match TRBD2. CDR3 length equals 16 residues. Germline V lookup: CDR1 SGDLS, CDR2 YYNGEE. V was clipped by 0 bases and J by 13 bases; unmatched bases: 8. CDR3 DNA sequence: TGTGCCAGCAGCGTAGCTATTAGGACTAGCGGGGGGGCCCAGTTCTTC. Amino acids: CASSVAIRTSGGAQFF.

This chain uses TRBV7-2 with TRBJ1-2, with D unclear. Germline V lookup: CDR1 SGHTA, CDR2 FQGNSA. With 2 bases removed from V and 2 bases from J, the gap between germline ends came to 15 bases. This CDR3 contains 16 residues. This CDR3 reads CASSLSRDEGNYGYTF. In DNA, the CDR3 is TGTGCCAGCAGCTTATCCCGAGACGAGGGCAACTATGGCTACACCTTC.

The CDR3 nucleotides read TGCAGTGTTCTGGGACAGACCATTAATTCACCCCTCCACTTT. Its protein product is CSVLGQTINSPLHF. The V and J genes are TRBV20-1 and TRBJ1-6, with TRBD1 matching over 7 bases. The CDR3 runs to 14 residues. Germline CDR1 DFQATT, CDR2 SNEGSKA (reference sequence). The junction had 9 bases not matched to a gene; V was cut back by 7 bases and J by 6 bases.

V gene TRBV7-9 combines with J gene TRBJ2-7, with TRBD1 identical over 7 bases. This CDR3 comprises 15 residues. CDR1 and CDR2 from the germline V gene are SEHNR and FQNEAQ (reference sequence). V lost 6 bases and J lost 0; bases outside the gene matches: 8. The DNA for the CDR3 is TGTGCCAGCAGAGCCGGGACAGACAGCTCCTACGAGCAGTACTTC. Amino acids: CASRAGTDSSYEQYF. Drawing the rest from reference TRBV7-9 and TRBJ2-7, the complete variable domain is DTGVSQNPRHKITKRGQNVTFRCDPISEHNRLYWYRQTLGQGPEFLTYFQNEAQLEKSRLLSDRFSAERPKGSFSTLEIQRTEQGDSAMYLCASRAGTDSSYEQYFGPGTRLTVT.

CDR3 region: CASRIGTSGYEQYF. The CDR3 bases are TGTGCCAGCAGAATCGGGACTAGCGGATACGAGCAGTACTTC. This chain uses TRBV6-5 with TRBJ2-7, with 11 positions matching TRBD2. Trimming removed 6 bases from V and 4 bases from J; junction bases left unmatched: 5. This CDR3 contains 14 residues. Germline CDR1 MNHEY, CDR2 SVGAGI.

This clonotype showed up many times. Germline and junction disagree at one end, which may indicate a read error. The J gene is TRBJ2-7, the V gene TRBV3-1; 11 bases match TRBD2. Per germline, CDR1 LGHDT and CDR2 YNNKEL (reference sequence). This CDR3 comprises 15 residues. CDR3 DNA: TGTGCTAGCAGCCCAAGACTAGCGGGACCCTACGAGCAGTACTTC. It translates to CASSPRLAGPYEQYF.

In this sample, this clonotype turned up a few times. This chain joins TRBV4-3 and TRBJ2-5; TRBD2 matches at 13 bases. This CDR3 has 17 amino acids. Germline V CDR1 and CDR2: LGHNA, YSLEER. V lost 0 bases to trimming and J lost 3 bases; unmatched junction nucleotides: 4. The CDR3 sequence is CASSQEGTSGREETQYF. The CDR3 DNA follows: TGCGCCAGCAGCCAAGAGGGAACTAGCGGGAGGGAAGAGACCCAGTACTTC.

The J gene is TRBJ2-1, the V gene TRBV7-2; 7 bases match TRBD1. Per germline, CDR1 SGHTA and CDR2 FQGNSA. The CDR3 totals 17 residues. V was clipped by 6 bases and J by 0 bases; unmatched bases: 11. This chain's CDR3 is CASSQGQPRSSYNEQFF. The CDR3 DNA reads TGTGCCAGCAGTCAGGGACAGCCGAGGAGCTCCTACAATGAGCAGTTCTTC.

This clonotype was picked up a small number of times. This chain connects TRBV20-1 to TRBJ1-3, with D unresolved. Per the germline V gene, CDR1 is DFQATT and CDR2 is SNEGSKA (reference sequence). The CDR3 spans 12 residues. V was shortened by 6 bases and J by 0 bases, with 6 bases between the two germline ends. CDR3 sequence reads: CSAGSSGNTIYF. The CDR3 DNA is TGCAGTGCCGGGAGCTCTGGAAACACCATATATTTT.

This chain links TRBV7-2 with TRBJ1-3; D is unresolved. This CDR3 region has 14 residues. V lost 4 bases and J 0 bases, leaving 7 bases between the germline ends. Germline CDR1 reads SGHTA; CDR2 reads FQGNSA. In DNA, the CDR3 is TGTGCCAGCAGCTCCCAAATCTCTGGAAACACCATATATTTT. Translating it yields CASSSQISGNTIYF.

The chain is built from TRBV7-2 and TRBJ2-3, with TRBD2 matching over 7 bases. CDR3 length equals 15 residues. Germline assignment: CDR1 SGHTA and CDR2 FQGNSA. Losses at the gene ends were 5 bases for V and 7 bases for J; bases not matched to a gene: 12. The CDR3, as DNA: TGTGCCAGCAGCAGCGCCGGGAGCGGGAATTATACGCAGTATTTT. Translated: CASSSAGSGNYTQYF.

This clonotype showed up many times. The chain is built from TRBV9 and TRBJ2-1; D call uncertain. CDR1 and CDR2 (germline): SGDLS, YYNGEE. Trimming removed 0 bases from V and 5 bases from J, with 6 bases in between. This CDR3 comprises 13 residues. The CDR3 is CASSVGLDNEQFF. The CDR3 nucleotides are TGTGCCAGCAGCGTAGGTCTGGACAATGAGCAGTTCTTC.

The sample holds a few counts of this clonotype. The chain carries TRBV29-1 and TRBJ2-7; 9 nucleotides agree with TRBD2. CDR1 and CDR2 from the germline V gene are SQVTM and ANQGSEA. CDR3 size: 13 residues. With V trimmed by 4 bases and J by 0 bases, 1 base remained unmatched. CDR3 amino acids: CSVGLAASYEQYF. The CDR3 nucleotides read TGCAGCGTTGGACTAGCGGCCTCCTACGAGCAGTACTTC.